The 21 T cell receptor delta chains reported below all come from one sample, sequenced in a study of delta chains in infants with herpesvirus infections. Gamma-chain- and delta-chain-specific primers converted PBMC RNA into TCR cDNA. TCRdb fed the RT-PCR reads into CATT to redo clone calling. The table lists hundreds of delta-chain clones, approximately 39% of them singletons. The specimen comprised peripheral blood, sampled at time point 2 of longitudinal follow-up. The receptors were gathered from a human donor who was a Ugandan infant, either HIV-exposed or HIV-unexposed (not recorded which).

Comment on this clone: A far larger clone is one nucleotide away, so this likely arose from a read error. The chain employs TRDV2 and TRDJ3; 8 nucleotides match TRDD3. The CDR3 totals 17 residues. Germline V gene lookup returns CDR1 GEAIGNYY and CDR2 EKD. The CDR3 loop is CACDTVGGSWDARQMFF. CDR3 nucleotides: TGTGCCTGTGACACCGTTGGGGGATCCTGGGACGCCCGACAGATGTTTTTC.

About this clone itself: This sequence may be a read error, since a much larger clone differs from it by one base. This sample includes further DNA sequences coding for the same CDR3. This chain uses TRDV1 with TRDJ1, with 11 bases lining up with TRDD3. CDR1 is TSWWSYY, CDR2 QGS, per germline. V trimming: 0 bases; J trimming: 5 bases; junction bases outside the gene matches: 14. The CDR3 totals 19 residues. CDR3: CALGELYVPLWGIPDKLIF. CDR3 DNA: TGTGCTCTTGGGGAACTCTATGTTCCTCTCTGGGGGATACCAGATAAACTCATCTTT.

Worth noting for this clone: With a far larger clone one base away, a read error is the likely cause. V is TRDV1 and J is TRDJ1; 9 nucleotides line up with TRDD2. The CDR3 consists of 20 residues. Germline CDR1 TSWWSYY, CDR2 QGS. This CDR3 is CALGEPWPSYASGGPDKPIF. The CDR3 coding sequence is TGTGCTCTTGGGGAACCTTGGCCTTCCTACGCCTCTGGGGGCCCCGATAAACCCATCTTT.

This clone is large (0.1 to 1%) within its sample. The V gene is TRDV1, the J gene TRDJ1, with TRDD3 matching 8 bases. Germline V gene data show CDR1 as TSWWSYY and CDR2 as QGS. Unmatched junction bases numbered 23, after V lost 5 bases and J lost 0 bases. The CDR3 contains 21 residues. The CDR3 here is CALGIKGVFAVGIPYTDKLIF. CDR3 sequence (DNA): TGTGCTCTTGGGATAAAGGGGGTCTTCGCGGTGGGGATACCGTACACCGATAAACTCATCTTT.

Comment on this clone: A read error is likely here: a far larger clone is one base away. This same CDR3 is encoded by further DNA sequences in the sample. The chain carries TRDV2 and TRDJ3, with D possibly matching TRDD3 (6 bases). The CDR3 extends over 18 amino acids. Germline CDR1 is GEAIGNYY and CDR2 is EKD. The CDR3 nucleotides read TGTGCTTGTGACACCGGGGATTCTTTCTCCTGGGACACCCGACAGATGTTTTTC. It codes for CACDTGDSFSWDTRQMFF.

This clone has a single count. The chain recombines TRDV2 with TRDJ1; possible D gene TRDD3, 6 bases. CDR1 and CDR2 from the germline V gene are GEAIGNYY and EKD. V was trimmed by 0 bases and J by 8 bases, leaving 15 bases between them. The CDR3 has 14 amino acids. The CDR3 coding sequence is TGTGCCTGTGACACCGTCTATAGGGGATCCAAACTCATCTTT. This sequence encodes CACDTVYRGSKLIF.

About this clone itself: Given a far larger clone just one base away, this is likely a sequencing read error. The rearrangement joins TRDV1 to TRDJ1, with TRDD2 as a possible D gene (5 bases). Germline CDR1 is TSWWSYY and CDR2 is QGS. The germline V and J ends were trimmed by 7 bases and 4 bases, with 19 bases remaining between them. The CDR3 covers 15 residues. The CDR3 bases are TGTGCTCTTGAGATTTGTCTTCCGCCCCTCGATAAACTCATCTTT. This codes for CALEICLPPLDKLIF.

Relative to its sample, this clone is large. V gene TRDV1 combines with J gene TRDJ1; 11 nucleotides line up with TRDD3. The CDR3 covers 18 residues. CDR1 is TSWWSYY and CDR2 is QGS in the germline V gene. Germline trimming cut 5 bases from V and 1 base from J; bases unmatched to any gene: 12. This CDR3 reads CALGKVGVLGDTTDKLIF. CDR3 nucleotide sequence: TGTGCTCTTGGGAAGGTGGGGGTGCTGGGGGATACCACCGATAAACTCATCTTT.

The CDR3 DNA sequence: TGTGCTTATAGGAGCGCGTTGAGGGATCCGTACTGGGGGATACGCGCCAGACCGTACACCGATAAACTCATCTTT. It encodes CAYRSALRDPYWGIRARPYTDKLIF. The rearrangement uses TRAV38-2/DV8 and TRDJ1; 13 nucleotides match TRDD3. Per germline, CDR1 TSESDYY and CDR2 QEAYKQQN. This CDR3 spans 25 amino acids. V was pared by 0 bases and J by 0 bases, with 26 bases of the junction left unmatched.

This clone was counted a few times. The chain uses TRDV2 and TRDJ1; perhaps TRDD3 as D (6 bases). The CDR3 length is 17 residues. From germline, CDR1 is GEAIGNYY and CDR2 EKD. V was shortened by 1 base and J by 2 bases, with 19 bases between the two germline ends. The CDR3 reads CACDTIRGLFETDKLIF. The CDR3 DNA reads TGTGCCTGTGACACTATCCGGGGATTGTTCGAGACCGATAAACTCATCTTT.

This clone was seen only a few times. The rearrangement links TRDV1 to TRDJ1, with D unresolved. The length of the CDR3 is 19 residues. In germline, CDR1 is TSWWSYY, CDR2 QGS. Trimming removed 3 bases from V and 0 bases from J, with 23 bases in between. Written as DNA, the CDR3 is TGTGCTCTTGGGGACAAGCCCACCCTCCGAGCTTTTAACACCGATAAACTCATCTTT. Residues: CALGDKPTLRAFNTDKLIF.

This clone counts as large (0.1 to 1%). The J gene is TRDJ3, the V gene TRDV1; D may be TRDD2 or TRDD3 (6 bases each). Trimming pared 2 bases from V and 2 bases from J, leaving 16 bases between. Germline V gene data show CDR1 as TSWWSYY and CDR2 as QGS. CDR3 length: 19 amino acids. CDR3 loop: CALGEDPTGRTWDTRQMFF. DNA of the CDR3: TGTGCTCTTGGGGAAGATCCTACTGGGAGGACCTGGGACACCCGACAGATGTTTTTC.

This clone was found a few times. A much larger clone sits a single nucleotide away, making a read error possible. V and J are TRDV1 and TRDJ1; 10 positions match TRDD3. Germline loops: CDR1 TSWWSYY, CDR2 QGS. J lost 7 bases, V lost 5 bases, and 19 bases had no gene match. The CDR3 is 18 amino acids. In nucleotides, the CDR3 is TGTGCTCTTGGGACACTTAAGATACTGGGGGATCGCTTTTGTAAACTCATCTTT. Encoded protein: CALGTLKILGDRFCKLIF.

By sample share, this clone is large (0.1 to 1%). The chain employs TRDV1 and TRDJ1; 11 nucleotides agree with TRDD3. After removal of 0 bases from V and 8 bases from J, the junction contained 11 bases not matched to a gene. The CDR3 runs to 17 residues. CDR1 TSWWSYY and CDR2 QGS come from the germline V gene. The CDR3, as DNA: TGTGCTCTTGGGGAACTAGGACTACCTGGGGGATACTCCAAACTCATCTTT. Amino acid sequence: CALGELGLPGGYSKLIF.

Worth noting for this clone: A far bigger clonotype differs at one base, so this is likely a read error. Other DNA sequences in this sample translate to the same CDR3. The chain links TRDV1 to TRDJ2; TRDD3 matches at 13 bases. Germline assignment: CDR1 TSWWSYY and CDR2 QGS. This CDR3 comprises 21 residues. CDR3 loop: CALGVLSYASSLGDTAAQLFF. CDR3 nucleotides: TGTGCTCTTGGAGTGCTTTCCTACGCCTCCTCACTGGGGGATACGGCAGCGCAACTCTTCTTT.

Regarding this clone: This clone may be a read error of a much larger clone one base away. The chain couples TRDV1 to TRDJ1; the match to TRDD3 covers 12 bases. After removal of 5 bases from V and 5 bases from J, the junction contained 33 bases not matched to a gene. The CDR3 sequence is 24 residues long. Per germline, CDR1 TSWWSYY and CDR2 QGS. CDR3 nucleotides: TGTGCTCTTGGGTTTAAGGGGCTCTTCCTACTCCCTATTACTGGGGGATACTCCGATGATAAACTCATCTTT. Translation gives CALGFKGLFLLPITGGYSDDKLIF.

On this clone itself: A much more abundant neighbour one base away suggests this may be a read error. The gene calls are TRDV2 and TRDJ2; 9 nucleotides align to TRDD3. From germline, CDR1 is GEAIGNYY and CDR2 EKD. This CDR3 contains 20 residues. This CDR3 reads CACDTLLLGDPSSLTEQLFF. The CDR3 nucleotides are TGTGCCTGTGACACCCTCCTACTGGGGGACCCCTCCTCTTTGACAGAACAACTCTTCTTT.

About this clone itself: This likely traces to a read error, being one base from a far larger clone. The chain combines TRDV1 with TRDJ1; D remains ambiguous. CDR3 length: 19 residues. V was clipped by 1 base and J by 1 base, with 22 bases between them. Germline V lookup: CDR1 TSWWSYY, CDR2 QGS. CDR3 protein: CALGERQGLWSPATDKLIF. The CDR3 DNA is TGTGCTCTTGGGGAACGGCAGGGACTCTGGTCCCCTGCCACCGATAAACTCATCTTT.

Within the sample, this clone is large. Other DNA sequences in the sample encode the same CDR3. The chain is built from TRAV14/DV4 and TRDJ1; D is unclear. The length of the CDR3 is 15 residues. Deletions cut 2 bases from V and 8 bases from J, with 18 bases between. Germline-derived CDR1 and CDR2 are TSDPSYG and QGSYDQQN (reference sequence). CDR3 region: CAMRELLRIPCKLIF. The DNA for the CDR3 is TGTGCAATGAGAGAGCTACTTCGAATACCCTGCAAACTCATCTTT.

In its sample, this clone is large. The chain recombines TRDV1 with TRDJ1, with TRDD3 matching over 13 bases. Germline CDR1 reads TSWWSYY; CDR2 reads QGS. The length of the CDR3 is 22 residues. V shed 0 bases, J shed 1 base, and the junction held 17 bases outside the gene matches. CDR3 sequence: CALGELPYRPYWGIRGTDKLIF. In DNA, the CDR3 is TGTGCTCTTGGGGAACTCCCCTACCGACCTTACTGGGGGATACGAGGCACCGATAAACTCATCTTT.

This clone was seen a few times. V and J are TRDV1 and TRDJ1, with D possibly called TRDD2 or TRDD3 (5 bases each). Germline assignment: CDR1 TSWWSYY and CDR2 QGS. V lost 5 bases and J 2 bases, leaving 15 bases between the germline ends. The CDR3 totals 15 residues. CDR3 nucleotides: TGTGCTCTTGGGCCTTCTTCGAGGGATACCGATAAACTCATCTTT. It encodes CALGPSSRDTDKLIF.